This T cell receptor beta chain was captured by sequencing in a study of blood T cell repertoires in COVID-19. On the study more broadly: Samples of COVID-19 (acute and convalescent) were obtained from the United States, Italy and Spain.

The CDR3 is 15 amino acids. Losses at the gene ends were 7 bases for V and 2 bases for J; bases not matched to a gene: 10. CDR1 is SQVTM and CDR2 is ANQGSEA in the germline V gene. Clones were sequenced by immunoSEQ multiplex PCR, and TCRdb holds only the in-frame ones, with some missing. The table lists 300,000 or so clones, 70% to 90% of them singletons. The receptor was isolated from a man aged 18 to 29 who had recovered from COVID-19. The chain carries TRBV29-1 and TRBJ2-7, with 11 bases that match TRBD1. The sample comprised peripheral blood. The CDR3 loop is CSAQSGTGGTYEQYF. The CDR3 bases are TGCAGCGCTCAAAGCGGGACAGGGGGGACCTACGAGCAGTACTTC.